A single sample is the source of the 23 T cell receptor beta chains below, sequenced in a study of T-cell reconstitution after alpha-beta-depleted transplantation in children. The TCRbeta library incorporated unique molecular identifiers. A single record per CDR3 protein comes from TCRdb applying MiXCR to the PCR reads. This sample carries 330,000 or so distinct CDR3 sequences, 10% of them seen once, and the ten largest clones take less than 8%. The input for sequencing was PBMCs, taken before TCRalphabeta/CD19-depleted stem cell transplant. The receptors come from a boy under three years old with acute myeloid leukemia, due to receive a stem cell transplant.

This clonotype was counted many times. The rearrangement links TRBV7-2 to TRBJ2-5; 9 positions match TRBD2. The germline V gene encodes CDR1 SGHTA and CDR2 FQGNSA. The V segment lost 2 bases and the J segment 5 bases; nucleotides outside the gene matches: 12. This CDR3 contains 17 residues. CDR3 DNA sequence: TGTGCCAGCAGCTTATTTGGCGGGGGGGCCGTGACTGAGACCCAGTACTTC. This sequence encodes CASSLFGGGAVTETQYF.

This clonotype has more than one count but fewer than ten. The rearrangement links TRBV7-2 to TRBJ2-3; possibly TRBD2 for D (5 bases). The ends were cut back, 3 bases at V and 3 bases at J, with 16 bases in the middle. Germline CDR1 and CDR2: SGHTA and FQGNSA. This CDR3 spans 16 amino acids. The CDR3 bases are TGTGCCAGCAGCTTCGCGTGGCCCTCGGGGACAGATACGCAGTATTTT. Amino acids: CASSFAWPSGTDTQYF. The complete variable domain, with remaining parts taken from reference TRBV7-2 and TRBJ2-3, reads GAGVSQSPSNKVTEKGKDVELRCDPISGHTALYWYRQSLGQGLEFLIYFQGNSAPDKSGLPSDRFSAERTGGSVSTLTIQRTQQEDSAVYLCASSFAWPSGTDTQYFGPGTRLTVL.

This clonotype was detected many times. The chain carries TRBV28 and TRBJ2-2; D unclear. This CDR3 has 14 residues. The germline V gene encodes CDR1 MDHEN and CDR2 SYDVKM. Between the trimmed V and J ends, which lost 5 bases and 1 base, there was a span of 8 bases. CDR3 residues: CASSAHRNTGELFF. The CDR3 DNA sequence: TGTGCCAGCAGTGCCCACAGGAACACCGGGGAGCTGTTTTTT.

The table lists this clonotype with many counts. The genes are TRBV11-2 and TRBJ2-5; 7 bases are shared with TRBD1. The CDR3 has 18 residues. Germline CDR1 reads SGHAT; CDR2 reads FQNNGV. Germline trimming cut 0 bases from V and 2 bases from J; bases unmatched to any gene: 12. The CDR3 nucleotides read TGTGCCAGCAGCTTAGAGGCGCACCTCGGGACAGCTCAAGAGACCCAGTACTTC. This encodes CASSLEAHLGTAQETQYF. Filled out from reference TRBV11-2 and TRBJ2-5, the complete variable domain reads EAGVAQSPRYKIIEKRQSVAFWCNPISGHATLYWYQQILGQGPKLLIQFQNNGVVDDSQLPKDRFSAERLKGVDSTLKIQPAKLEDSAVYLCASSLEAHLGTAQETQYFGPGTRLLVL.

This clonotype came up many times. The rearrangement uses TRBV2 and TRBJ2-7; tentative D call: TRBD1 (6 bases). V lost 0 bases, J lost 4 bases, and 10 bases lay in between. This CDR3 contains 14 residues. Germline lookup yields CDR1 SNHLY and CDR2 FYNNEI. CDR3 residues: CASSEAGAQYEQYF. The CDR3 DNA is TGTGCCAGCAGTGAAGCGGGGGCCCAATACGAGCAGTACTTC.

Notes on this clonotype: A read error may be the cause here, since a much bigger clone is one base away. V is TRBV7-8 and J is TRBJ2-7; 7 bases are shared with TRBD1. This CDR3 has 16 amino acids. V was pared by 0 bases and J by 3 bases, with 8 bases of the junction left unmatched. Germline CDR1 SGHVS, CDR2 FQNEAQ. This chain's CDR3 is CASSLAPGTADYEQYF. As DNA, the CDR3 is TGTGCCAGCAGCTTAGCCCCCGGGACAGCAGACTACGAGCAGTACTTC.

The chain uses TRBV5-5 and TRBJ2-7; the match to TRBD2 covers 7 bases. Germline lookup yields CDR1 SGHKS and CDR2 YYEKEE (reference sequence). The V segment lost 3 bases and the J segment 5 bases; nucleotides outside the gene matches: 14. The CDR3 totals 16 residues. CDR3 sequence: CASSYLSGDRGDEQYF. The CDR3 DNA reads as TGTGCCAGCAGCTATTTGAGCGGGGATAGAGGGGACGAGCAGTACTTC.

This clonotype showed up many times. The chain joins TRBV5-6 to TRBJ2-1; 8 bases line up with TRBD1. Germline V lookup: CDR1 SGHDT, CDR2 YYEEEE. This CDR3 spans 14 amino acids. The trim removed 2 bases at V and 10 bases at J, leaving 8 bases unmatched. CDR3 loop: CASSFEGQVIEQFF. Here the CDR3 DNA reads TGTGCCAGCAGCTTTGAGGGACAGGTAATCGAGCAGTTCTTC.

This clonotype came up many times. The CDR3 region is CSGRLAGGSSYEQYF. The CDR3 nucleotides read TGCAGTGGTCGACTAGCGGGGGGTTCGTCCTACGAGCAGTACTTC. The chain has TRBV20-1 and TRBJ2-7, with TRBD2 matching 13 bases. Looked up from germline, CDR1 is DFQATT and CDR2 is SNEGSKA (reference sequence). Trimming at V came to 7 bases and at J to 1 base, leaving 7 bases not matched to a gene. This CDR3 has 15 residues.

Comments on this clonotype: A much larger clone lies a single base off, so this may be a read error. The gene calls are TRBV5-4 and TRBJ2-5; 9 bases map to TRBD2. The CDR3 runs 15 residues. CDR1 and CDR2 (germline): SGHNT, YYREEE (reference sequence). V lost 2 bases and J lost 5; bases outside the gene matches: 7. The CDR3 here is CASSFKREVRETQYF. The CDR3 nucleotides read TGTGCCAGCAGCTTCAAGCGGGAGGTCCGGGAGACCCAGTACTTC.

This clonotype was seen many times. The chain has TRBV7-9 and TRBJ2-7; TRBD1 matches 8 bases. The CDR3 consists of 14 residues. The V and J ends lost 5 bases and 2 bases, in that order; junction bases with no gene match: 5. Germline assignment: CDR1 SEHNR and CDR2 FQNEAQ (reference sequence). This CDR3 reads CASSREDRAYEQYF. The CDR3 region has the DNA TGTGCCAGCAGCCGAGAGGACAGGGCCTACGAGCAGTACTTC. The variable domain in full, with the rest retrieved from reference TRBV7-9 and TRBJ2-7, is DTGVSQNPRHKITKRGQNVTFRCDPISEHNRLYWYRQTLGQGPEFLTYFQNEAQLEKSRLLSDRFSAERPKGSFSTLEIQRTEQGDSAMYLCASSREDRAYEQYFGPGTRLTVT.

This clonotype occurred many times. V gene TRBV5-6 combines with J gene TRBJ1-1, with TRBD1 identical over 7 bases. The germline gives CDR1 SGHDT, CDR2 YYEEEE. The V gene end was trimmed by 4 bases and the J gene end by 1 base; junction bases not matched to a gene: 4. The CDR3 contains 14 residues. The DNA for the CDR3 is TGTGCCAGCAGCGCAGACAGGGCGAACACTGAAGCTTTCTTT. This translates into CASSADRANTEAFF.

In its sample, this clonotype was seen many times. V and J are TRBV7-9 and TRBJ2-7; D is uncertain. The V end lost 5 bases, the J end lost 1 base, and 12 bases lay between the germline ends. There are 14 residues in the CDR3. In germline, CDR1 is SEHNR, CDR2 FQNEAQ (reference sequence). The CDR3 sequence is CASSVNGPSYEQYF. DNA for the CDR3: TGTGCCAGCAGCGTTAACGGGCCTTCCTACGAGCAGTACTTC.

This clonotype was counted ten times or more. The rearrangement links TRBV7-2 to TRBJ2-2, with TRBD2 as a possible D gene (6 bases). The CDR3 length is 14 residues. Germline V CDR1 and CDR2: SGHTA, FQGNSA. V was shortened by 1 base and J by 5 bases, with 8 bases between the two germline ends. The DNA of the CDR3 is TGTGCCAGCAGCTTAGTGGGGAGGACCGGGGAGCTGTTTTTT. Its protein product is CASSLVGRTGELFF.

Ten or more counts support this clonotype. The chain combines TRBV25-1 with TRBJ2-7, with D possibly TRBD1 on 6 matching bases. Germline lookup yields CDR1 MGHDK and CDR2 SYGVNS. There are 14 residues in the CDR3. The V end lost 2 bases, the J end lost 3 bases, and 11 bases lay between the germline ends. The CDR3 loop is CASSEDRIRYEQYF. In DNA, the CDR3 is TGTGCCAGCAGTGAAGACAGGATTCGCTACGAGCAGTACTTC.

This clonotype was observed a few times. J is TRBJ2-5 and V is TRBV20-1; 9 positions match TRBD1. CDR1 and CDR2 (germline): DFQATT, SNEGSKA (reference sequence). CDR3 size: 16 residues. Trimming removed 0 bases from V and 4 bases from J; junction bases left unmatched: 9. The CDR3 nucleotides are TGCAGTGCTAGAGACAGGGACAGGGAGGCAGGAGAGACCCAGTACTTC. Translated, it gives CSARDRDREAGETQYF.

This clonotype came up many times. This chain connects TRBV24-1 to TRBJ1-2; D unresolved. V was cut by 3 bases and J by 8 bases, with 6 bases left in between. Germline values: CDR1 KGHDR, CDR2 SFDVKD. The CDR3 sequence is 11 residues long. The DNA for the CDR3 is TGTGCCACCAGTGATGCGGTGGGCTACACCTTC. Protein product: CATSDAVGYTF.

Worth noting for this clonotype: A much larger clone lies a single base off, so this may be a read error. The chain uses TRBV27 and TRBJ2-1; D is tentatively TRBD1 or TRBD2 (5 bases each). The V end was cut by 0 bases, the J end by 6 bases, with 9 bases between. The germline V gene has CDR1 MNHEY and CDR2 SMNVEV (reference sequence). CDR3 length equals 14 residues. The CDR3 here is CASSLSKRGNEQFF. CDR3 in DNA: TGTGCCAGCAGTTTATCGAAGAGGGGCAATGAGCAGTTCTTC.

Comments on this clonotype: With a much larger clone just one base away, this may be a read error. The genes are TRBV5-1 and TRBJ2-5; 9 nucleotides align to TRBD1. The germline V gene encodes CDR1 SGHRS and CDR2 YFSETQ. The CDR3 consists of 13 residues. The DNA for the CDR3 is TGCGCCAGCAGCTGGGGACAGGGTGAGACCCATTACTTC. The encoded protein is CASSWGQGETHYF.

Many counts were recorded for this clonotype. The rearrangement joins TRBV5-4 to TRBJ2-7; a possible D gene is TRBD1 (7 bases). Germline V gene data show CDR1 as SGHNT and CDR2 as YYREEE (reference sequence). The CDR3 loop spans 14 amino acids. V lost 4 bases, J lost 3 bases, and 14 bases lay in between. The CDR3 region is CASSTQGGSYEQYF. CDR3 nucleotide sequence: TGTGCCAGCAGCACCCAGGGGGGCAGCTACGAGCAGTACTTC.

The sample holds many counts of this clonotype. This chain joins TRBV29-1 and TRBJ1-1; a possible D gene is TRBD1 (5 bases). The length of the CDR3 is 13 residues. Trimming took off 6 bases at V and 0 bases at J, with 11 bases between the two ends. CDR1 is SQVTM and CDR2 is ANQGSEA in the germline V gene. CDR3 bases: TGCAGCGTCGGAGGACAAATGAACACTGAAGCTTTCTTT. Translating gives CSVGGQMNTEAFF. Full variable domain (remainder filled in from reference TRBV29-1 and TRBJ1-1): SAVISQKPSRDICQRGTSLTIQCQVDSQVTMMFWYRQQPGQSLTLIATANQGSEATYESGFVIDKFPISRPNLTFSTLTVSNMSPEDSSIYLCSVGGQMNTEAFFGQGTRLTVV.

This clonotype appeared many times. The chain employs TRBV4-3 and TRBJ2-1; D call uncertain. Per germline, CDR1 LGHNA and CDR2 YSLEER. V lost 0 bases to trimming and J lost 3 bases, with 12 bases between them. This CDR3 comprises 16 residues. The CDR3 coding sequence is TGCGCCAGCAGCCAAGACCCCTACGCTAGCTACAATGAGCAGTTCTTC. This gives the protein CASSQDPYASYNEQFF.

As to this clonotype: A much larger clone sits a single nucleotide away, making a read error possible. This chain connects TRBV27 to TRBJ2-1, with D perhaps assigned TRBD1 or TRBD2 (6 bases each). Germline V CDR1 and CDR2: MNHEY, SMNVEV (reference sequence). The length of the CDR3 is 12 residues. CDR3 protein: CASSWGDNAQFF. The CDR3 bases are TGTGCCAGCAGTTGGGGGGACAATGCGCAGTTCTTC.